Sequencing of this T cell receptor beta chain was carried out in a study of CD8 T cells in Susac syndrome. It was with random hexamers that roughly 0.5 to 1 ug RNA was reverse transcribed. The method of amplification for TCR beta CDR3 was immunoSEQ multiplex PCR, covering 54 Vbeta and 13 Jbeta. TCRdb redid the calling of the immunoSEQ multiplex PCR reads with MiXCR, one entry per CDR3 protein. The table includes some 450,000 distinct CDR3 sequences, approximately 89% detected once. Relapsing-remitting disease, either stable or active, was present in the treatment-naive patients who were the multiple sclerosis controls. The receptor comes from a human donor with multiple sclerosis. Sequencing was performed on CD8+ T cells from PBMCs.

The CDR3 loop is CASSLLVSGSSYEQYF. CDR3 sequence (DNA): TGTGCCAGCAGTTTACTAGTTAGCGGGAGTTCCTACGAGCAGTACTTC. This chain links TRBV28 with TRBJ2-7; TRBD2 agrees at 9 bases. The length of the CDR3 is 16 residues. Losses at the gene ends were 2 bases for V and 1 base for J; bases not matched to a gene: 6. The germline CDR1 and CDR2 sequences are MDHEN and SYDVKM.